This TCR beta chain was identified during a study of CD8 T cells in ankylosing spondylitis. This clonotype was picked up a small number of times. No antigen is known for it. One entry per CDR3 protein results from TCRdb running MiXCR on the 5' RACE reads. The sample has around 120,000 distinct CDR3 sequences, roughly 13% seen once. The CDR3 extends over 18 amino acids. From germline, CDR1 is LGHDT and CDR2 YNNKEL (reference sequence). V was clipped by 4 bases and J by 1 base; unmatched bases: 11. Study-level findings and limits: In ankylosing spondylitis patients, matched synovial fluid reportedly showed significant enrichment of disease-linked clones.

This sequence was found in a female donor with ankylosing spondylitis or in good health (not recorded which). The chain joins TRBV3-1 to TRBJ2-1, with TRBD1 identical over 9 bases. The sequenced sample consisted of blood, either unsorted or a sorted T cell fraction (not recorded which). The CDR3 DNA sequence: TGTGCCAGCAGCCCTGCCGGGACAGGGTTAATTTCCTACAATGAGCAGTTCTTC. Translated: CASSPAGTGLISYNEQFF.